One and the same sample provided the 14 T cell receptor beta chains below, sequenced in a study of PD-L1 blockade in urothelial cancer. The method was immunoSEQ multiplex PCR; TCRdb's version includes in-frame clones alone and lacks a portion of them. The data hold approximately 48,000 clones, with around nine tenths observed a single time. Regarding time point: pretreatment peripheral blood. The sample was PBMCs, taken around atezolizumab (anti-PD-L1) treatment. The receptors were gathered from an older woman with urothelial cancer.

The J gene is TRBJ1-1, the V gene TRBV10-3; tentative D call: TRBD1 (6 bases). The CDR3 has 13 amino acids. Germline CDR1 reads ENHRY; CDR2 reads SYGVKD. V lost 7 bases, J lost 5 bases, and 14 bases lay in between. CDR3 nucleotide sequence: TGTGCCATCATGACAGGCTTCGGGACTGAAGCTTTCTTT. It translates to CAIMTGFGTEAFF.

J is TRBJ1-5 and V is TRBV19, with 7 bases identical to TRBD1. Germline V gene data show CDR1 as LNHDA and CDR2 as SQIVND (reference sequence). V lost 4 bases, J lost 6 bases, and 6 bases stayed unmatched. This CDR3 has 14 residues. CDR3 loop: CASSTTGTGQPQHF. DNA of the CDR3: TGTGCCAGTAGTACGACAGGGACGGGTCAGCCCCAGCATTTT.

This clone was found a few times. The chain couples TRBV13 to TRBJ2-3; 7 bases align to TRBD1. The ends lost 5 bases at V and 6 bases at J; junction bases unmatched: 5. The germline V gene encodes CDR1 PRHDT and CDR2 FYEKMQ (reference sequence). The CDR3 extends over 13 amino acids. CDR3 amino acids: CASSPRGHDTQYF. The CDR3, as DNA: TGTGCCAGCAGCCCTAGGGGGCATGATACGCAGTATTTT.

V gene TRBV1 combines with J gene TRBJ2-2; the D segment call TRBD2 is taken from the table without a DNA check. TRBV1 is labeled a pseudogene. This CDR3 is 14 amino acids long. The chain's CDR3 is CTSSQLAPTGELFF. As DNA, the CDR3 is TGCACCAGCAGCCAACTAGCTCCCACCGGGGAGCTGTTTTTT.

This sequence joins TRBV19 and TRBJ2-2, with D possibly being TRBD1 (6 bases). The ends were cut back, 10 bases at V and 0 bases at J, with 12 bases in the middle. CDR3 length: 14 amino acids. The germline V gene has CDR1 LNHDA and CDR2 SQIVND (reference sequence). The CDR3 spells CATVQGANTGELFF. The CDR3 DNA reads as TGTGCCACCGTACAGGGCGCGAACACCGGGGAGCTGTTTTTT.

This chain links TRBV4-2 with TRBJ2-1; 16 bases are a match to TRBD2. Germline V gene lookup returns CDR1 LGHNA and CDR2 YNFKEQ. This CDR3 is 18 amino acids long. J lost 2 bases, V lost 3 bases, and 4 bases had no gene match. CDR3 in amino acids: CASSQGLAGGLTYNEQFF. The DNA of the CDR3 is TGTGCCAGCAGCCAGGGACTAGCGGGGGGGTTAACCTACAATGAGCAGTTCTTC.

V and J are TRBV5-5 and TRBJ1-1; D possibly corresponds to TRBD1 (6 bases). The ends were cut back, 0 bases at V and 0 bases at J, with 12 bases in the middle. Germline V gives CDR1 SGHKS, CDR2 YYEKEE (reference sequence). This CDR3 contains 16 residues. The chain's CDR3 is CASSLVGTTMNTEAFF. The CDR3 coding sequence is TGTGCCAGCAGCTTGGTTGGGACAACGATGAACACTGAAGCTTTCTTT.

CDR3 nucleotide sequence: TGTGCCAGCAGCTCACGGGGGGCCCAAGAGACCCAGTACTTC. It specifies CASSSRGAQETQYF. The chain recombines TRBV7-7 with TRBJ2-5, with D perhaps matching TRBD2 (7 bases). V dropped 4 bases and J dropped 1 base, with 10 bases sitting between them. The germline gives CDR1 SSHAT, CDR2 FNYEAQ (reference sequence). The CDR3 has 14 amino acids.

This chain links TRBV2 with TRBJ2-7; D remains ambiguous. V was cut by 7 bases and J by 0 bases, with 7 bases left in between. CDR3 length equals 12 residues. CDR1 is SNHLY, CDR2 FYNNEI, per germline. This CDR3 is CASKSDSYEQYF. CDR3 DNA: TGTGCCAGCAAGAGCGACTCCTACGAGCAGTACTTC.

V gene TRBV28 combines with J gene TRBJ1-1; 9 positions agree with TRBD1. CDR1 MDHEN and CDR2 SYDVKM come from the germline V gene. This CDR3 is built from 12 residues. The DNA for the CDR3 is TGTGTGGCTAAGGACAGGGGACGTGAAGCTTTCTTT. It is translated as CVAKDRGREAFF. Full variable domain (missing parts from reference TRBV28 and TRBJ1-1): DVKVTQSSRYLVKRTGEKVFLECVQDMDHENMFWYRQDPGLGLRLIYFSYDVKMKEKGDIPEGYSVSREKKERFSLILESASTNQTSMYLCVAKDRGREAFFGQGTRLTVV.

DNA of the CDR3: TGTGCCAGCAGCCCCGGGCGCAACAGGGGTACTAATGAAAAACTGTTTTTT. Its translation is CASSPGRNRGTNEKLFF. V is TRBV7-9 and J is TRBJ1-4; TRBD1 matches at 7 bases. The germline V gene encodes CDR1 SEHNR and CDR2 FQNEAQ (reference sequence). Trimming removed 5 bases from V and 2 bases from J; junction bases left unmatched: 11. The CDR3 sequence is 17 residues long. Complete variable domain (other parts from reference TRBV7-9 and TRBJ1-4): DTGVSQNPRHKITKRGQNVTFRCDPISEHNRLYWYRQTLGQGPEFLTYFQNEAQLEKSRLLSDRFSAERPKGSFSTLEIQRTEQGDSAMYLCASSPGRNRGTNEKLFFGSGTQLSVL.

The chain combines TRBV7-2 with TRBJ2-5; TRBD2 aligns across 13 bases. Germline V gene data show CDR1 as SGHTA and CDR2 as FQGNSA. The length of the CDR3 is 16 residues. V shed 5 bases, J shed 5 bases, and the junction held 8 bases outside the gene matches. This CDR3 is CASSPETSGGWETQYF. CDR3 in DNA: TGTGCCAGCAGCCCGGAGACTAGCGGGGGGTGGGAGACCCAGTACTTC.

The chain employs TRBV11-2 and TRBJ2-1; TRBD2 might be the D (6 bases). Deletions cut 5 bases from V and 3 bases from J, with 14 bases between. Germline V lookup: CDR1 SGHAT, CDR2 FQNNGV. The CDR3 is 15 residues long. CDR3 loop: CASSVGLIFYNEQFF. The DNA of the CDR3 is TGTGCCAGCAGCGTAGGACTAATCTTCTACAATGAGCAGTTCTTC.

CDR3 residues: CASSLSPHIETQYF. DNA of the CDR3: TGCGCCAGCAGCTTGTCCCCCCACATCGAGACCCAGTACTTC. V is TRBV5-1 and J is TRBJ2-5; no definite D call. This CDR3 comprises 14 residues. Germline lookup yields CDR1 SGHRS and CDR2 YFSETQ. V shed 1 base and J shed 5 bases, with 12 bases lying between them.